Sequencing of this T cell receptor beta chain was carried out in a study of T-cell memory formation after mild COVID-19. General observations from the study: Second-wave clones that peaked on day 37 lacked confirmed SARS-CoV-2 specificity. Contracting CD4+ clones lay largely in CM and EM, with CD8+ ones residing in EMRA.

This clonotype has just a few counts. Antigen unknown. V shed 1 base and J shed 0 bases, with 18 bases lying between them. This CDR3 contains 18 residues. Per germline, CDR1 SEHNR and CDR2 FQNEAQ (reference sequence). Each CDR3 protein gets one entry after TCRdb re-called the 5' RACE reads with MiXCR. The data show about 470,000 distinct CDR3 sequences, approximately 23% seen once. This TCR derives from an adult woman who had mild COVID-19 (a few samples of this study predate the infection). Cell type and time point are not known. The genes are TRBV7-9 and TRBJ1-1, with D unresolved. The sequencing sample was made of PBMCs or a T cell subset sorted from them (not recorded which). The CDR3 protein is CASSLGSGRTYMNTEAFF. The CDR3 DNA follows: TGTGCCAGCAGCTTAGGGTCCGGGCGGACTTATATGAACACTGAAGCTTTCTTT.